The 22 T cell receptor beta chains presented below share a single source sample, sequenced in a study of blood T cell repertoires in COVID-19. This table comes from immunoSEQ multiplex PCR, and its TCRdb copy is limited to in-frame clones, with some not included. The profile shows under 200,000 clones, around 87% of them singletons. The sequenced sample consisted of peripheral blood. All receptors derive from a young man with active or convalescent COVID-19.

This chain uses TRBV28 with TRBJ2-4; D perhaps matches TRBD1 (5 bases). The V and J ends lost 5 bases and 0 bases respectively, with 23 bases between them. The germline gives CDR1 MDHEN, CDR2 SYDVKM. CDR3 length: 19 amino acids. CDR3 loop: CASSPTLRGRQLAKNIQYF. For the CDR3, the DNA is TGTGCCAGCAGTCCAACCCTGCGTGGCAGACAGCTAGCCAAAAACATTCAGTACTTC.

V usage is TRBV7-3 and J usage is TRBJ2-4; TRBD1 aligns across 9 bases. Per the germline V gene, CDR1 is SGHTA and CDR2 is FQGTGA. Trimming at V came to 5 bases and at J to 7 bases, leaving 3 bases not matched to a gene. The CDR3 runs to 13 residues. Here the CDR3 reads CASSTGQGNIQYF. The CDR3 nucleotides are TGTGCCAGCAGCACAGGACAGGGGAACATTCAGTACTTC.

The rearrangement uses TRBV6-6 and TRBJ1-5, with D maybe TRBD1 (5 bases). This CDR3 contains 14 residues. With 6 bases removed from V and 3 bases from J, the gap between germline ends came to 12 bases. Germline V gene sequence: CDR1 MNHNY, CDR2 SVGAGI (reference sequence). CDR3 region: CASRHDSDNQPQHF. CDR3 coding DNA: TGTGCCAGCAGGCACGACAGCGACAATCAGCCCCAGCATTTT.

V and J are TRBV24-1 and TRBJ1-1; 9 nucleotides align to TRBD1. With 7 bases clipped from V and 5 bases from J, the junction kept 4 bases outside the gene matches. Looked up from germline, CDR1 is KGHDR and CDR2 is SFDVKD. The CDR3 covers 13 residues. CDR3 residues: CATRAQGATEAFF. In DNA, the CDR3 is TGTGCCACCAGGGCACAGGGGGCAACTGAAGCTTTCTTT.

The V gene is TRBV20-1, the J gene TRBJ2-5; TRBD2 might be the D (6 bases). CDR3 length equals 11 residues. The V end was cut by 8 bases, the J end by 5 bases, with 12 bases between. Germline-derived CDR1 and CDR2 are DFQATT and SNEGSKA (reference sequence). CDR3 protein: CSCWGEETQYF. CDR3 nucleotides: TGCAGTTGCTGGGGGGAGGAGACCCAGTACTTC.

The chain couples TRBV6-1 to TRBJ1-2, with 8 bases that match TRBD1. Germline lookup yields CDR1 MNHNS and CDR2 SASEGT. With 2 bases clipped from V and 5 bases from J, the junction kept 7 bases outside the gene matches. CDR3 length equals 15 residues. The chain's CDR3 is CASSEFTGGGYGYTF. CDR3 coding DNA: TGTGCCAGCAGTGAATTCACAGGGGGTGGTTATGGCTACACCTTC.

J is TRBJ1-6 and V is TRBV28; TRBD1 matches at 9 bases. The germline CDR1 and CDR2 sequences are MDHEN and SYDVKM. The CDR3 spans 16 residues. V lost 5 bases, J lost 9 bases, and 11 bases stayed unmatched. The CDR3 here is CASSPPGQGHISPLHF. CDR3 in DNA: TGTGCCAGCAGTCCGCCGGGACAGGGACATATTTCACCCCTCCACTTT.

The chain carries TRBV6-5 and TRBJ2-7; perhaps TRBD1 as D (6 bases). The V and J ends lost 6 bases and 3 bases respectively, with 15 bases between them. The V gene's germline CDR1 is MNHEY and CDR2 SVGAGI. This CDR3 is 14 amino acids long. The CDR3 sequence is CASSSGQSFYEQYV. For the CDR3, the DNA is TGTGCCAGCAGCTCCGGACAGTCTTTCTACGAGCAGTACGTC.

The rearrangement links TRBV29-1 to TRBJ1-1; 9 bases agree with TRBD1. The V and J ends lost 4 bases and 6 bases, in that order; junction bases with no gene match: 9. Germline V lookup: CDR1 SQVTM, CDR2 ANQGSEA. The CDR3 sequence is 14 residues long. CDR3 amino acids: CSVARTGDIAEAFF. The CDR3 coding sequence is TGCAGCGTTGCTCGGACAGGGGACATCGCTGAAGCTTTCTTT.

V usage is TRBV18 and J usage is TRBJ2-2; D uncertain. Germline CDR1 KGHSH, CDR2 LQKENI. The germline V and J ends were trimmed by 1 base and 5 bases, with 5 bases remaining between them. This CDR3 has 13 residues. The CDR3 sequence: CASSPLPTGELFF. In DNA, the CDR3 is TGTGCCAGCTCACCACTTCCGACCGGGGAGCTGTTTTTT.

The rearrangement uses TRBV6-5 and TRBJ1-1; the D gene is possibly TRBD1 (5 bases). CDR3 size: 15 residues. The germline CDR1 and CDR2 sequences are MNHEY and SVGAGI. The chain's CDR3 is CAARGSPGGHTQAFF. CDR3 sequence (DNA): TGTGCAGCGCGCGGCAGTCCGGGGGGTCACACCCAAGCTTTCTTT.

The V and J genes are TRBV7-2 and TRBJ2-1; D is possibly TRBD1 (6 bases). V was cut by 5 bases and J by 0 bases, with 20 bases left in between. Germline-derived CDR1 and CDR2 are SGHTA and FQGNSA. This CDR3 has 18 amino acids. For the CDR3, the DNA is TGTGCCAGCAGCCTAGACATGATAACAGGGAGCTCCTACAATGAGCAGTTCTTC. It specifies CASSLDMITGSSYNEQFF.

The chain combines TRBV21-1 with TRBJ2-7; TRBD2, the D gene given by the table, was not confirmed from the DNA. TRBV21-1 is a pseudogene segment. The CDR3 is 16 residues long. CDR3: CASSTRTSGGNYEQYV. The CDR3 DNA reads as TGTGCCAGCAGCACCCGGACTAGCGGGGGGAACTACGAGCAGTACGTC.

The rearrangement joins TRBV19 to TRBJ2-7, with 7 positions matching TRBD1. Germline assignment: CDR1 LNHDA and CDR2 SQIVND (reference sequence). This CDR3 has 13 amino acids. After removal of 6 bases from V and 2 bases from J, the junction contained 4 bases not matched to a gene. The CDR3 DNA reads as TGTGCCAGTAGGGACAGGATGACCTACGAGCAGTACTTC. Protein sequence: CASRDRMTYEQYF. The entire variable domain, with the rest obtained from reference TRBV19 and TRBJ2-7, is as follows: DGGITQSPKYLFRKEGQNVTLSCEQNLNHDAMYWYRQDPGQGLRLIYYSQIVNDFQKGDIAEGYSVSREKKESFPLTVTSAQKNPTAFYLCASRDRMTYEQYFGPGTRLTVT.

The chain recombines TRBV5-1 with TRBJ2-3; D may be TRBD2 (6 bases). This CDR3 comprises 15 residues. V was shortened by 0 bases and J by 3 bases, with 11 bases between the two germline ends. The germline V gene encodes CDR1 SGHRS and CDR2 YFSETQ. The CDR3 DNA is TGCGCCAGCAGCTTGGAGGAGGGGCGAACAGATACGCAGTATTTT. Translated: CASSLEEGRTDTQYF.

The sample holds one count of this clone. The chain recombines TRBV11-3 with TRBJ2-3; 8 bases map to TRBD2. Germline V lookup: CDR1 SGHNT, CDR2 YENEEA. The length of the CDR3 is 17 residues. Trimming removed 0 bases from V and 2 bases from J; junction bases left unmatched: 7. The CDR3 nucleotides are TGTGCCAGCAGCTTAGAGAGAGAAGCGGGAGTCACAGATACGCAGTATTTT. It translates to CASSLEREAGVTDTQYF.

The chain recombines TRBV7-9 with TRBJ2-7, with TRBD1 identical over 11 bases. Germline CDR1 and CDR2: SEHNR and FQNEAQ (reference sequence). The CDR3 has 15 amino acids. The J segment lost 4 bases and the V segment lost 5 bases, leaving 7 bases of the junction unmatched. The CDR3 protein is CASSAGDRGAYEQYF. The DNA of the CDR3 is TGTGCCAGCAGCGCAGGGGACAGGGGGGCGTACGAGCAGTACTTC.

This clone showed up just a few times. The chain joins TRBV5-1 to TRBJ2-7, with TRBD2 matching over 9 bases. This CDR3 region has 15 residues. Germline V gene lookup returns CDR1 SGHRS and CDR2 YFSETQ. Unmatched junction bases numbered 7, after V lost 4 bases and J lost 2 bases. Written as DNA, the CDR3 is TGCGCCAGCAGCAACCTAGCGGGAACCACCTACGAGCAGTACTTC. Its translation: CASSNLAGTTYEQYF.

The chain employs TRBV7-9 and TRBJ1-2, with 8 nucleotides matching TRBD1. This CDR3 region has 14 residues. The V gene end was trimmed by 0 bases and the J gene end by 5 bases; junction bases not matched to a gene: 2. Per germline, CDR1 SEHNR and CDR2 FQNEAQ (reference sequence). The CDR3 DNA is TGTGCCAGCAGCTTAGCCCAGGGGGCATATGGCTACACCTTC. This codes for CASSLAQGAYGYTF.

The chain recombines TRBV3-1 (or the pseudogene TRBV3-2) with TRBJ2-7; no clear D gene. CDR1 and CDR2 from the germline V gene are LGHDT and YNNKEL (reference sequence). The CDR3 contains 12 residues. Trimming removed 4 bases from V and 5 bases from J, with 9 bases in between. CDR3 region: CASSPMGNEQYF. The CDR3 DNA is TGTGCCAGCAGCCCCATGGGCAACGAGCAGTACTTC.

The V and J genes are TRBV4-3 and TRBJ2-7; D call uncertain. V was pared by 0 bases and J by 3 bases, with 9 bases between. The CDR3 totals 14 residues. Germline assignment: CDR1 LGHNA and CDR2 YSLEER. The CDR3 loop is CASSQDRGNYEQYF. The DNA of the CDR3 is TGCGCCAGCAGCCAAGATCGCGGCAACTACGAGCAGTACTTC.

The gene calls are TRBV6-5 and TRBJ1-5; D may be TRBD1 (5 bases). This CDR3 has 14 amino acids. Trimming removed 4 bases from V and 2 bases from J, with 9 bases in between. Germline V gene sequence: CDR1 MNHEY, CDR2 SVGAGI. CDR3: CASSSDSGNQPQHF. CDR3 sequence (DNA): TGTGCCAGCAGTTCCGACAGTGGCAATCAGCCCCAGCATTTT.